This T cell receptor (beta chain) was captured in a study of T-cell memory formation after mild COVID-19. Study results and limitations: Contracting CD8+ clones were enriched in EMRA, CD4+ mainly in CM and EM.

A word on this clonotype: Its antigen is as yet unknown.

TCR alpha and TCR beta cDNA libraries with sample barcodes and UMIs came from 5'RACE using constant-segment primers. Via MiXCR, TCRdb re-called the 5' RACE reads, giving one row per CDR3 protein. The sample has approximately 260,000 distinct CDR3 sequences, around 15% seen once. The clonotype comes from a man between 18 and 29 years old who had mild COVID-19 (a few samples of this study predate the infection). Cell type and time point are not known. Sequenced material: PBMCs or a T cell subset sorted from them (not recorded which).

CDR3 protein: CASSGGLGNTIYF. CDR3 DNA: TGTGCCAGCAGTGGGGGTCTTGGAAACACCATATATTTT. The V and J genes are TRBV9 and TRBJ1-3; D is possibly TRBD1 (5 bases). The CDR3 is 13 residues long. From germline, CDR1 is SGDLS and CDR2 YYNGEE. Trimming pared 5 bases from V and 3 bases from J, leaving 9 bases between. The variable domain in full, with the rest retrieved from reference TRBV9 and TRBJ1-3, is DSGVTQTPKHLITATGQRVTLRCSPRSGDLSVYWYQQSLDQGLQFLIQYYNGEERAKGNILERFSAQQFPDLHSELNLSSLELGDSALYFCASSGGLGNTIYFGEGSWLTVV.